Described below is a single TCR beta chain sequence and its context. This clone was recorded only once. The clone's antigen remains unknown. Base qualities were left out, and no much larger clone turns up one base away. The CDR3 measures 12 amino acids from cysteine to phenylalanine. The entry retains the CDR3 DNA only, 36 bases that are in frame from base 1. According to the germline V gene (reference sequence), CDR1 reads LNHNV and CDR2 reads YYDKDF. The junction carries 13 bases between V and J, which are trimmed by 3 bases and 10 bases respectively. For deep sequencing, each PBMC sample was run in six replicates, with libraries mostly built from around 500 ng of input genomic DNA. The immunoSEQ hsTCRbeta kit was used to prepare TCRbeta libraries according to the manufacturer's instructions. The completed libraries were mixed into a single pool at 3 nM, then sequenced with an Illumina NovaSeq 6000 S4 flow cell. The published analysis was carried out like this. The immunoSEQ Analyzer was used for raw data preprocessing and quality control. The analysis was restricted to productive rearrangements, with each unique CDR3 amino acid sequence defining a clonotype. Repertoire clonality was estimated as the Gini-Simpson index, which was computed with the R package tcR. Student's t test was used to compare Gini indices, while Pearson correlation assessed associations with tumor size change. This immuneACCESS table, as held by TCRdb, lists in-frame sequences with V and J called but not all clones. Of the missing ones, under half trace to an unresolved V gene in checked studies; the others have no known cause. The DNA was the basis for D and trimming; V, J and clone size are from that table. This sample has approximately 68,000 clones in its table, and roughly nine tenths of those were observed once. The ten largest clonotypes hold 2.5% to 3% of the sample.

The data stem from a study of neoadjuvant anti-PD-1 for oral cavity cancer (dated by TCRdb to the early 2020s). With respect to the entire study: Three to four biweekly doses of nivolumab at 3 mg/kg were mostly administered to patients before curative-intent surgical resection. Under RECIST 1.1, a patient counted as a responder if showing complete response, partial response or stable disease, and as a non-responder if showing progression. A fourth nivolumab dose was given around day 43 to patients without progression, and definitive surgical resection was performed in those patients on days 50-56. The parent correlative cohort included about a dozen patients, with an approximately 30% response rate.

In light of the paper, this sample's time point label describes: after neoadjuvant nivolumab, at surgical resection. Patients were newly diagnosed with stage II-IVA oral cavity squamous cell carcinoma and had received no prior systemic or radiation treatment. The cohort consisted of patients with HPV-negative, locally advanced oral cavity squamous cell carcinoma. Peripheral blood mononuclear cells were analyzed directly and were not maintained or expanded in culture. The samples were obtained from a longitudinal correlative study of a single-arm phase II trial testing neoadjuvant nivolumab in oral cavity squamous cell carcinoma. Subject-matched pre- and post-treatment PBMCs and tumors from three responders and three non-responders underwent genomic DNA-based TCRbeta sequencing. Peripheral blood mononuclear cells were collected before nivolumab treatment and were collected again after treatment, at the time of surgery. The Maxwell RSC DNA from Cells kit was used to isolate genomic DNA from PBMCs.

Overall results and qualifications from the work: TCR analyses included only a few patients per response group, and the authors called for larger cohorts for validation. Higher pretreatment blood TCRbeta clonality and lower post-treatment tumor TCRbeta clonality were correlated with higher pretreatment blood Treg/Th17 ratios. After neoadjuvant nivolumab, T cell clonality (Gini index) in PBMCs was significantly higher in non-responders than in responders.

The sample here was PBMCs, taken after nivolumab (anti-PD-1) treatment. The chain employs TRBV15 and TRBJ2-7; TRBD2 is a weak D gene call, 6 bases matching. The receptor was isolated from a person aged 40-85 years with oral cavity squamous cell carcinoma. The DNA sequence is given as TGTGCCACCAGCAGGAGGGGACTGCGTCAGTACTTC. Translated, this is CATSRRGLRQYF. Here the CDR3 is joined to the reference TRBV15 and TRBJ2-7 genes, and the full variable domain is: DAMVIQNPRYQVTQFGKPVTLSCSQTLNHNVMYWYQQKSSQAPKLLFHYYDKDFNNEADTPDNFQSRRPNTSFCFLDIRSPGLGDTAMYLCATSRRGLRQYFGPGTRLTVT.